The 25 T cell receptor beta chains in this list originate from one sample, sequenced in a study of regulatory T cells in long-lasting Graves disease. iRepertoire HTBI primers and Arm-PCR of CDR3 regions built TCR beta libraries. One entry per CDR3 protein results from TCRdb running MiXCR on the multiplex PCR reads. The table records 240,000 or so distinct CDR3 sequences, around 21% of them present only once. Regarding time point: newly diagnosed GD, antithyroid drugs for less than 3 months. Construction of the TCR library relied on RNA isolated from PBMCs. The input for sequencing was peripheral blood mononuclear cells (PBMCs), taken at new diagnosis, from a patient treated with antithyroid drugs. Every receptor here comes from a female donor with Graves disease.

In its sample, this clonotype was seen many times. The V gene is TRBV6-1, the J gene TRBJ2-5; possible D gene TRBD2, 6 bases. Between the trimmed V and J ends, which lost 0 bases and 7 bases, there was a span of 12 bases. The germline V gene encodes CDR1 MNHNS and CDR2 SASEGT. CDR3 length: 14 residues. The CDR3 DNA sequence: TGTGCCAGCAGTGAAGCGTACCGGGAGCGGACCCAGTACTTC. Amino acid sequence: CASSEAYRERTQYF.

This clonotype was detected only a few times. CDR3 nucleotides: TGTGCCAGCAGCTTAGGACAGGGTCACTACGAGCAGTACTTC. Translating gives CASSLGQGHYEQYF. V and J are TRBV7-2 and TRBJ2-7; 7 bases line up with TRBD1. With 1 base clipped from V and 3 bases from J, the junction kept 3 bases outside the gene matches. CDR3 length equals 14 residues. The germline gives CDR1 SGHTA, CDR2 FQGNSA.

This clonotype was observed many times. Here the CDR3 DNA reads TGTGCCAGCAGGCAGGGCCCCTACAATGAGCAGTTCTTC. Encoded protein: CASRQGPYNEQFF. The chain has TRBV27 and TRBJ2-1; a weak D match, TRBD1 (5 bases). V gave up 6 bases and J gave up 2 bases, with 8 bases separating them. The CDR3 length is 13 residues. Germline loops: CDR1 MNHEY, CDR2 SMNVEV (reference sequence).

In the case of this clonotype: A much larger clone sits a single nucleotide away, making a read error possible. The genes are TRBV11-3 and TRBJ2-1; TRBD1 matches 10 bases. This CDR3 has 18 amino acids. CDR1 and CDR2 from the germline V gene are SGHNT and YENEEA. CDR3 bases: TGTGCCAGCATCTTAGACGGACCCGCCTGGGACAGGGGAAATGAGCAGTTCTTC. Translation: CASILDGPAWDRGNEQFF.

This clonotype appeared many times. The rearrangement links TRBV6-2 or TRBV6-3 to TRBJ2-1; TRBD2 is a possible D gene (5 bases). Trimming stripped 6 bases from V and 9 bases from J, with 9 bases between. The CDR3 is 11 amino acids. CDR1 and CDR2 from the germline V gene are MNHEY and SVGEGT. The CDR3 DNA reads TGTGCCAGCAGCCTCGGGATTGAGCAGTTCTTC. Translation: CASSLGIEQFF.

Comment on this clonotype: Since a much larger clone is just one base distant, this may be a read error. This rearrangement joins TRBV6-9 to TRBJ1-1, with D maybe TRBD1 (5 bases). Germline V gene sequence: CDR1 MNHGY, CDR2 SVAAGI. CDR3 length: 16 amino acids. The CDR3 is CAGSYSGTRGNTEAFF. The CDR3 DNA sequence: TGTGCCGGCAGTTATTCCGGGACCCGGGGTAACACTGAAGCTTTCTTT.

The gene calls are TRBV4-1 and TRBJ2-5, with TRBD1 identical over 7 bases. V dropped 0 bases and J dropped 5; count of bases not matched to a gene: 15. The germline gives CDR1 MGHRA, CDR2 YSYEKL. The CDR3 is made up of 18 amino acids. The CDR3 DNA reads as TGCGCCAGCAGCCAAGAAAAAACTTACTACAGGGGCCTTGAGACCCAGTACTTC. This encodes CASSQEKTYYRGLETQYF.

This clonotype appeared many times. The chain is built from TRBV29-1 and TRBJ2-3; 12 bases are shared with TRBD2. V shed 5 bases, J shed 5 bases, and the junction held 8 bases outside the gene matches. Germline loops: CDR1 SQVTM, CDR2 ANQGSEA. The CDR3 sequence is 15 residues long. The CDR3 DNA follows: TGCAGCGTTCGTGATCCGGGACTAGCGGGAGATACGCAGTATTTT. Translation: CSVRDPGLAGDTQYF.

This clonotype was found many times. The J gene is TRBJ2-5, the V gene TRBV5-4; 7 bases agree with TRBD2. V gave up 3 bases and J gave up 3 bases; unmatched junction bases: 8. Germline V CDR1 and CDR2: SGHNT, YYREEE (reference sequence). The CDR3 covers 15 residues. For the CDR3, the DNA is TGTGCCAGCAGCTCTATTAGCGGGTTTGAAGAGACCCAGTACTTC. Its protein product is CASSSISGFEETQYF.

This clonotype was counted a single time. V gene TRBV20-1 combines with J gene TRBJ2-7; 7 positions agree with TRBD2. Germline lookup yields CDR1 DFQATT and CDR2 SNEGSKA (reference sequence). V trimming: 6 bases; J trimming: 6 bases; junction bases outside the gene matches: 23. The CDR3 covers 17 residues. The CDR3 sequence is CSALILASTSSPVEQYF. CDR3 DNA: TGCAGTGCCCTCATCCTCGCATCGACTAGCTCCCCGGTCGAGCAGTACTTC.

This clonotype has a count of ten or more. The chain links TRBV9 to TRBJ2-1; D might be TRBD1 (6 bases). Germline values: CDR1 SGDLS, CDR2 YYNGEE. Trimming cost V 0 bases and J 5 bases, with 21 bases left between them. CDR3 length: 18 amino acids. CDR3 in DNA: TGTGCCAGCAGCGTAGGTCCCCTCGTCCTCGGACAGCACAATGAGCAGTTCTTC. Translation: CASSVGPLVLGQHNEQFF.

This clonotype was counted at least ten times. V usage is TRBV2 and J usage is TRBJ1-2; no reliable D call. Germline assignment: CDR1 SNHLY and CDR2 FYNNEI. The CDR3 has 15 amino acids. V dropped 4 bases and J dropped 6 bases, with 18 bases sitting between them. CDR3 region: CASSGSGGFGDGYTF. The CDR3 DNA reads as TGTGCCAGCAGTGGAAGCGGAGGGTTTGGGGATGGCTACACCTTC.

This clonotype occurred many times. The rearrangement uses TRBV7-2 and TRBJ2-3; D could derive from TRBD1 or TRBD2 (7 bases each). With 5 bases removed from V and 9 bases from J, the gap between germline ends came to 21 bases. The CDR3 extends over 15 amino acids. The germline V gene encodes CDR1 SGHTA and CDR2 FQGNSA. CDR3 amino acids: CASSKQGGAGGTQYF. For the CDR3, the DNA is TGTGCCAGCAGCAAGCAGGGGGGGGCTGGGGGGACGCAGTATTTT.

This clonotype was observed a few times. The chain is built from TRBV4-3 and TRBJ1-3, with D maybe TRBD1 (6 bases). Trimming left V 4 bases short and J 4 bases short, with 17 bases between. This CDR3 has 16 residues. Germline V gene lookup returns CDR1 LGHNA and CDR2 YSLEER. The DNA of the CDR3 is TGCGCCAGCAGCCGAGAACTTACAGGGCCGGGAAACACCATATATTTT. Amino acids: CASSRELTGPGNTIYF.

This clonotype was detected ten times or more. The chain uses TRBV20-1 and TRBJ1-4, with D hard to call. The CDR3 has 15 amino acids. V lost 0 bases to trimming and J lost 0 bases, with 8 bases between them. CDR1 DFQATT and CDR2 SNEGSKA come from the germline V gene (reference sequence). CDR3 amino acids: CSARDFRATNEKLFF. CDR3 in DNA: TGCAGTGCTAGAGATTTCCGAGCAACTAATGAAAAACTGTTTTTT.

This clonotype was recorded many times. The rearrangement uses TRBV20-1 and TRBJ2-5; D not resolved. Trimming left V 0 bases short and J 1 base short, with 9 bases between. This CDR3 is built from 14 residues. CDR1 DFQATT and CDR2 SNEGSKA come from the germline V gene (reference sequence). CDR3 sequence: CSARDWRLQETQYF. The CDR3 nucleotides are TGCAGTGCTAGAGATTGGCGACTCCAAGAGACCCAGTACTTC.

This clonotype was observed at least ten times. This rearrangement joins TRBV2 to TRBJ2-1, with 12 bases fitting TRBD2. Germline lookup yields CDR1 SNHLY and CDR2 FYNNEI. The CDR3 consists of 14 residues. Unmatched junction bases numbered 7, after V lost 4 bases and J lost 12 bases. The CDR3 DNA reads TGTGCCAGCAGTGTGTCTAGCGGGAGGGCCACGCAGTTCTTC. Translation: CASSVSSGRATQFF.

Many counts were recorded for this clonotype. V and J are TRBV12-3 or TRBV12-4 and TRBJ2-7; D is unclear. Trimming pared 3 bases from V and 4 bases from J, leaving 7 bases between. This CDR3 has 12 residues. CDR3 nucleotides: TGTGCCAGCAGTTTTGGCAGGTACGAGCAGTACTTC. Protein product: CASSFGRYEQYF.

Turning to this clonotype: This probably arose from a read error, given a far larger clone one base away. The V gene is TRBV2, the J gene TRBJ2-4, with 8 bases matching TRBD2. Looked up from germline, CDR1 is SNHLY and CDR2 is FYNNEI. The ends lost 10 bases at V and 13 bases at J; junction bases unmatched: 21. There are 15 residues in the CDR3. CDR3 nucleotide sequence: TGTGCCATGCTCCGAAGCGGGAGCTCCTACAATGAGCAGTACTTC. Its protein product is CAMLRSGSSYNEQYF.

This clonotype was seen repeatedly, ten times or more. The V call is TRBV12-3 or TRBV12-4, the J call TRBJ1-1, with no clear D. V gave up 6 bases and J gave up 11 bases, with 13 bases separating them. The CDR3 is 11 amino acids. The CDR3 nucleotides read TGTGCCAGCAGCTCCCACCGGGAGGCTTTCTTT. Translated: CASSSHREAFF.

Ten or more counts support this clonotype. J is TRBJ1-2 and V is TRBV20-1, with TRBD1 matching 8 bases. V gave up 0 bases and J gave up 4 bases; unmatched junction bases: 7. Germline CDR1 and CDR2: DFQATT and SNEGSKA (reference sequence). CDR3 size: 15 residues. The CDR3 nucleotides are TGCAGTGCTAGAGATCCGACAGGGGCAGGCTATGGCTACACCTTC. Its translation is CSARDPTGAGYGYTF.

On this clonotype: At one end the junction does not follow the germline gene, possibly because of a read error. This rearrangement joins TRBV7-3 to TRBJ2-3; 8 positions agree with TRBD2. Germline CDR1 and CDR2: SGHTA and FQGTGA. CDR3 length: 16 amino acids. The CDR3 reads CASSLVAGPATDTQYF. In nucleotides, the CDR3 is TGCGCCAGCAGCTTAGTAGCGGGGCCCGCCACAGATACGCAGTATTTT.

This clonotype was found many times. This chain's CDR3 is CASSFAGGPGNEQFF. CDR3 nucleotide sequence: TGTGCCAGCAGCTTTGCGGGAGGGCCGGGTAATGAGCAGTTCTTC. The genes are TRBV7-2 and TRBJ2-1; 9 nucleotides align to TRBD2. The CDR3 contains 15 residues. Germline-derived CDR1 and CDR2 are SGHTA and FQGNSA. With 3 bases clipped from V and 7 bases from J, the junction kept 7 bases outside the gene matches.

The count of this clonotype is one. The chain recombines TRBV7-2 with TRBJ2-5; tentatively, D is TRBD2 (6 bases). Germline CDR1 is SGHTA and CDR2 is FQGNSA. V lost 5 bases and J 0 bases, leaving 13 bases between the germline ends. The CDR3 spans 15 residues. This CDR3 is CASSRSGGYQETQYF. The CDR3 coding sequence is TGTGCCAGCAGCCGAAGCGGAGGGTACCAAGAGACCCAGTACTTC.

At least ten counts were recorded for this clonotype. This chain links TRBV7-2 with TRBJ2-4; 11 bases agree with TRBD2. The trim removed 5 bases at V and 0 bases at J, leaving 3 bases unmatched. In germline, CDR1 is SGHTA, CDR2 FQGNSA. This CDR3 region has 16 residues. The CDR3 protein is CASSPGTSGAKNIQYF. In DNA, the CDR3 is TGTGCCAGCAGCCCCGGGACTAGCGGAGCCAAAAACATTCAGTACTTC.